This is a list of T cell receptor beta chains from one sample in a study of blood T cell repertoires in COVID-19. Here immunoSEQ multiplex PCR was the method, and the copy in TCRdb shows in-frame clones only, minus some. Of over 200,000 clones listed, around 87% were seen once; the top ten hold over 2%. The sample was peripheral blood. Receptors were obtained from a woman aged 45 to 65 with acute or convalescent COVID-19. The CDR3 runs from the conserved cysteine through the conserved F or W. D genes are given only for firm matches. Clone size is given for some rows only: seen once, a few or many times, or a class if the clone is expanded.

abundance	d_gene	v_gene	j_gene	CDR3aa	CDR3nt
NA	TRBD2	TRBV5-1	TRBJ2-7	CASSDGLAGGEQYF	TGCGCCAGCAGCGACGGACTAGCGGGAGGCGAGCAGTACTTC
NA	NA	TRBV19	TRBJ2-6	CASSIGSVWGRGSGANVLTF	TGTGCCAGTAGTATTGGTTCTGTTTGGGGCAGGGGCTCTGGGGCCAACGTCCTGACTTTC
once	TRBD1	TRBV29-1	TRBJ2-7	CSTLDRDFYEQYF	TGCAGCACCTTGGACAGGGATTTCTACGAGCAGTACTTC
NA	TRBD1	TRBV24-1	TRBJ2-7	CATSDPGQGFEQYF	TGTGCCACCAGTGATCCGGGACAGGGGTTCGAGCAGTACTTC
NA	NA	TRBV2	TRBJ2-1	CAGGLMRDEQFF	TGTGCCGGAGGCCTTATGCGCGATGAGCAGTTCTTC
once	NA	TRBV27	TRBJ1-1	CASSFKGRNTEAFF	TGTGCCAGCAGTTTTAAGGGGCGGAACACTGAAGCTTTCTTT
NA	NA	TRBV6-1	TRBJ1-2	CASSEAERGGYTF	TGTGCCAGCAGTGAAGCTGAAAGGGGCGGCTACACCTTC
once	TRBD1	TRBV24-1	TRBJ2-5	CATSDRYRGDETQYF	TGTGCCACCAGTGACCGATACAGGGGGGATGAGACCCAGTACTTC
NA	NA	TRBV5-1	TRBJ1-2	CASSLVSGNYGYTF	TGCGCCAGCAGCTTGGTGTCAGGGAACTATGGCTACACCTTC
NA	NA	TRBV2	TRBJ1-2	CASTGDYGYTF	TGTGCCAGCACCGGGGACTATGGCTACACCTTC
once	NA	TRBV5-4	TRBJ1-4	CASSLRGLATNEKLFF	TGTGCCAGCAGCCTAAGGGGCCTCGCAACTAATGAAAAACTGTTTTTT
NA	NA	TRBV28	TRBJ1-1	CASSLWVGATEAFF	TGTGCCAGCAGTTTGTGGGTTGGGGCGACTGAAGCTTTCTTT
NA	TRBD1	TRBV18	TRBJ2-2	CASSPGTGGFTGELFF	TGTGCCAGCTCACCGGGGACAGGGGGCTTCACCGGGGAGCTGTTTTTT
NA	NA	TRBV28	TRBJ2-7	CASSGGQWVRHEQYF	TGTGCCAGCAGTGGGGGCCAGTGGGTAAGGCACGAGCAGTACTTC
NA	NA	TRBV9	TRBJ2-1	CASSVSVFYNEQFF	TGTGCCAGCAGCGTATCAGTATTTTACAATGAGCAGTTCTTC
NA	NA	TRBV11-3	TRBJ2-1	CASSLGGILNNEQFF	TGTGCCAGCAGCTTAGGAGGGATCCTCAACAATGAGCAGTTCTTC
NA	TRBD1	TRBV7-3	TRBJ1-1	CASSLGDRFMNTEAFF	TGTGCCAGCAGCTTAGGGGACAGATTCATGAACACTGAAGCTTTCTTT
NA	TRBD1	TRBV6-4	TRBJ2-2	CASSESDRGNGELFF	TGTGCCAGCAGTGAATCGGACAGGGGAAACGGGGAGCTGTTTTTT
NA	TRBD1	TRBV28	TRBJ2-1	CASSRTGDNNEQFF	TGTGCCAGCAGCAGGACAGGGGACAACAATGAGCAGTTCTTC
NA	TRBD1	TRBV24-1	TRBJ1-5	CATGSSTGGVNQPQHF	TGTGCCACCGGATCGTCGACAGGGGGCGTTAATCAGCCCCAGCATTTT
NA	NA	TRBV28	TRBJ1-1	CASILGRGSTEAFF	TGTGCCAGCATCCTAGGGCGGGGGTCGACTGAAGCTTTCTTT
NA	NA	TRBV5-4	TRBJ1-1	CASSTDLNTEAFF	TGTGCCAGCAGCACAGATTTGAACACTGAAGCTTTCTTT
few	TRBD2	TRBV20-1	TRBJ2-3	CSASRRETDTQYF	TGCAGTGCTAGTAGGCGGGAGACAGATACGCAGTATTTT
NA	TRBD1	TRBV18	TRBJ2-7	CASSRQGGSYEQYF	TGTGCCAGCTCAAGACAGGGGGGTTCCTACGAGCAGTACTTC
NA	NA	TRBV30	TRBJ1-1	CAWTPVGGTEAFF	TGTGCCTGGACCCCTGTCGGGGGTACTGAAGCTTTCTTT
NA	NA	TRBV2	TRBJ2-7	CASRGSSYEQYF	TGTGCCAGCAGGGGGAGCTCCTACGAGCAGTACTTC
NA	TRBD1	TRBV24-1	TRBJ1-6	CATSGPWTGGINSPLHF	TGTGCCACCAGTGGACCTTGGACAGGGGGAATTAATTCACCCCTCCACTTT